This T cell receptor (beta chain) was captured in a study of tumor-infiltrating lymphocytes in localized non-small cell lung cancer (dated by TCRdb to about 2021). Some background on the complete study: Patients whose samples were collected after neoadjuvant chemotherapy, as well as both smokers and never-smokers and several histologies, were included in the cohort. Resected tumor tissue and uninvolved lung tissue described as non-adjacent to the tumor were contributed by each patient, with both tissues obtained from the same patient. Alongside flow cytometry, multiplex immunofluorescence, RNA-seq, exome sequencing and proteomics, TCR sequencing was applied to the same patients as one of several integrated assays. In total, the ICON cohort was made up of over a hundred surgical patients who had localized non-small cell lung cancer and whose tumors were resected. The paired tumor versus uninvolved lung comparison of immunoSEQ T-cell fraction included some 50 patients.

The first patient joined ICON in April 2016, and enrollment wrapped up when the last patient was enrolled in 2018. Fresh tumor and matched uninvolved tissue for in-depth immune analyses, including TCR sequencing, were collected from a subcohort of some 76 patients. DNA isolated from bulk tissue, without cell sorting, was used for TCR sequencing. Of note for this clone: Its antigen target is currently unknown. No much larger clonotype is one base removed from it; base qualities were not supplied.

Points the paper makes about the study in general: Because different pieces of the same tissue were used for different assays, technical variation could not be separated from intratumor heterogeneity. Recurrence-free survival showed no association with tumor T-cell fraction measured by TCR sequencing (p = 0.61). The TCR-derived T-cell fraction showed no difference between the flow cytometry-defined immunotypes IM1 (good prognosis) and IM2 (poor prognosis). Since assay coverage differed from patient to patient depending on how much tissue was available, TCR sequencing was done for only a subset of the cohort. Consistent with immunofluorescence CD3 counts, TCRbeta sequencing supported greater T cell infiltration in tumors than in uninvolved lung tissue.

The immunoSEQ assay used for TCR sequencing gave the T-cell fraction in both tumor and uninvolved lung tissue. As for the authors' bioinformatics: To analyze survival, patients were divided into a high T-cell fraction group (upper tertile) and a low T-cell fraction group (lower two tertiles), and the two groups were compared using a log-rank test. A signed-rank test was used to test differences in T-cell fraction between paired tumor and uninvolved lung samples. The table comes from immuneACCESS by way of TCRdb, which keeps in-frame sequences with V and J called. Part of the clones is missing from these tables; in studies checked, under half for an unresolved V gene and the rest for unknown reasons. That table gives V, J and clone size, and the DNA gave D and trimming. The sample table shows fewer than 12,000 clones, and around 57% are seen once. About 9.3% of the sample is in the top ten clones.

Spanning cysteine to phenylalanine, the CDR3 consists of 18 amino acids. This entry keeps only the CDR3 DNA: 54 bases, framed from base 1. Germline trimming amounts to 6 bases on V and 7 bases on J, with 15 as the count of junction bases outside the gene matches. CDR1 is given as MNHNS and CDR2 as SASEGT, both from the germline V gene. Sequencing was performed on lung tumor tissue. This sequence originates from a human donor with non-small cell lung cancer. The chain is made from TRBV6-1 and TRBJ2-2, with 12 bases in between that match TRBD1. The bases are TGTGCCAGCAGGGAACTAAGAGGGACAGGGGGCGCGGGCGGGGAGCTGTTTTTT. It translates as CASRELRGTGGAGGELFF.